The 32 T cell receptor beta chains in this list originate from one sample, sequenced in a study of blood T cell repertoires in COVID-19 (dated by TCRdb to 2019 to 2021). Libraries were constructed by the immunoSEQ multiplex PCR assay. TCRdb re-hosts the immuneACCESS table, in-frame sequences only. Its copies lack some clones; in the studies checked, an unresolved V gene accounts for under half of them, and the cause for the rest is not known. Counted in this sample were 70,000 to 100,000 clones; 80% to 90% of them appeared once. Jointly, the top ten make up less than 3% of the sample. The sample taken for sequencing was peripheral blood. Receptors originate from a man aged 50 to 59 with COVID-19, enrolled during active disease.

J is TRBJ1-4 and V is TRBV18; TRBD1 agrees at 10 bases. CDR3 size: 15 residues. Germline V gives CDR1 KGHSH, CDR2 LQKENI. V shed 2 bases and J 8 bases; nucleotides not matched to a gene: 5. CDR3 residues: CASSPRDRGGEKLFF. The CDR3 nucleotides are TGTGCCAGCTCACCAAGGGACAGGGGTGGCGAAAAACTGTTTTTT.

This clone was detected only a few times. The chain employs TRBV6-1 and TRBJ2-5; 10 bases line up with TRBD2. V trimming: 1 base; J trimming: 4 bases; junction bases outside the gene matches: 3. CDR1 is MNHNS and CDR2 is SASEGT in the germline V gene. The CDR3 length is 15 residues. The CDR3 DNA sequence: TGTGCCAGCAGTGAAGAAGCGGGGGGGCCAGAGACCCAGTACTTC. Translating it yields CASSEEAGGPETQYF.

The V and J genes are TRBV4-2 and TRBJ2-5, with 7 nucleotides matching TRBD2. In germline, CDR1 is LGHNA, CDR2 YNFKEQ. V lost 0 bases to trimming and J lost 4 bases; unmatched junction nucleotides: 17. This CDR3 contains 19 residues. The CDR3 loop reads CASSQEYGLLAPLRETQYF. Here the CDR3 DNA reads TGTGCCAGCAGCCAAGAGTACGGCTTACTAGCGCCTCTTAGAGAGACCCAGTACTTC.

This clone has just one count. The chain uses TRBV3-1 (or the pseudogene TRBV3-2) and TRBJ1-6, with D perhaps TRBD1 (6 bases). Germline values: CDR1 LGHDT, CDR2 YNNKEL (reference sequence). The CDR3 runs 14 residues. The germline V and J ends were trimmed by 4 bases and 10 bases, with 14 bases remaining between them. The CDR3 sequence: CASSPAGTISPLHF. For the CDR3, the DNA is TGTGCCAGCAGCCCAGCCGGGACAATATCACCCCTCCACTTT.

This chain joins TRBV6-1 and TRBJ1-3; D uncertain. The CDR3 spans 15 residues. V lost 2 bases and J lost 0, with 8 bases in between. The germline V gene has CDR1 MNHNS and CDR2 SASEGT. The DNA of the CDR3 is TGTGCCAGCAGTGAAACTGCGGGCTCTGGAAACACCATATATTTT. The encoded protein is CASSETAGSGNTIYF.

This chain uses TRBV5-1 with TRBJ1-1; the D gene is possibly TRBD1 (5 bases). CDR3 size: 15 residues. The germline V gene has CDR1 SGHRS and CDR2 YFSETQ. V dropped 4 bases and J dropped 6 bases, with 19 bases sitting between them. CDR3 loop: CASSPEIGVNAEAFF. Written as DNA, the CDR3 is TGCGCCAGCAGCCCGGAGATAGGGGTAAACGCTGAAGCTTTCTTT.

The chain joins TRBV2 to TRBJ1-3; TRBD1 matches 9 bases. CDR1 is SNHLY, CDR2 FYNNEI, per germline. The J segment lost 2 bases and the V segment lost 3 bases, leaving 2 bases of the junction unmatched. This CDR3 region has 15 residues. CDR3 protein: CASSDRQGAGNTIYF. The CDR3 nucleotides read TGTGCCAGCAGTGATCGACAGGGGGCTGGAAACACCATATATTTT.

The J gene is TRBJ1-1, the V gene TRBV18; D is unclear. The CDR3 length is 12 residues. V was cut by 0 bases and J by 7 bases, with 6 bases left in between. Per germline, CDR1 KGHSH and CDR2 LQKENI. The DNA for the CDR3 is TGTGCCAGCTCACCACCGGGCAGTGAAGCTTTCTTT. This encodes CASSPPGSEAFF.

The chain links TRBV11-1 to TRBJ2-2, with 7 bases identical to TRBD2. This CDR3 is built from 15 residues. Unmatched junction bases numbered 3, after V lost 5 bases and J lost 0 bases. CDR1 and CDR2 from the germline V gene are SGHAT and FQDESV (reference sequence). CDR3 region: CASSQLAANTGELFF. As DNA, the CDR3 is TGTGCCAGCAGCCAGCTAGCGGCGAACACCGGGGAGCTGTTTTTT.

The CDR3 loop reads CASSHMRGPNYGYTF. CDR3 nucleotide sequence: TGTGCCAGCAGCCACATGCGAGGTCCTAACTATGGCTACACCTTC. The chain uses TRBV14 and TRBJ1-2; no firm D call. CDR3 length: 15 residues. Trimming cost V 3 bases and J 0 bases, with 11 bases left between them. Germline CDR1 is SGHDN and CDR2 is FVKESK.

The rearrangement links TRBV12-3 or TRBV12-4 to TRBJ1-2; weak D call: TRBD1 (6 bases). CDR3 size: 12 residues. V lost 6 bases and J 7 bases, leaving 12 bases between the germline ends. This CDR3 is CASSPTGTGYTF. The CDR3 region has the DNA TGTGCCAGCAGCCCTACAGGGACTGGCTACACCTTC.

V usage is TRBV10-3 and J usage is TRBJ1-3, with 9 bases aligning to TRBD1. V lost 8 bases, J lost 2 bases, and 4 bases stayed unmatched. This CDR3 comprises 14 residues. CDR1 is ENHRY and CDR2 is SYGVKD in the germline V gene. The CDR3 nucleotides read TGTGCCATCGCAGGGGACAGGGCTGGAAACACCATATATTTT. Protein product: CAIAGDRAGNTIYF.

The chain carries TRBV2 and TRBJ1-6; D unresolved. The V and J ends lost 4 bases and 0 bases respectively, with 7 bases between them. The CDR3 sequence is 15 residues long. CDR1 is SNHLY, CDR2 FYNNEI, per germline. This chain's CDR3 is CASSAGSSYNSPLHF. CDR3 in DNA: TGTGCCAGCAGTGCGGGGAGCTCCTATAATTCACCCCTCCACTTT.

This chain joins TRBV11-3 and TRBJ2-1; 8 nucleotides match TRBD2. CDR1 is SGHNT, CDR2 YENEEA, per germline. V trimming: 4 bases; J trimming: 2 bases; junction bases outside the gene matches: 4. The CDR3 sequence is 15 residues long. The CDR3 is CASSSQRGPYNEQFF. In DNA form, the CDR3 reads TGTGCCAGCAGCTCGCAGCGGGGGCCCTACAATGAGCAGTTCTTC.

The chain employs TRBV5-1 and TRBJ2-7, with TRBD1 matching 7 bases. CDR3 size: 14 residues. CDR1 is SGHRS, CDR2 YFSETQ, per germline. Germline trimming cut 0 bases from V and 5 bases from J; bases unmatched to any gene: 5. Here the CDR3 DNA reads TGCGCCAGCAGCTTGGAGTACAGGGGTCACGAGCAGTACTTC. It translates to CASSLEYRGHEQYF.

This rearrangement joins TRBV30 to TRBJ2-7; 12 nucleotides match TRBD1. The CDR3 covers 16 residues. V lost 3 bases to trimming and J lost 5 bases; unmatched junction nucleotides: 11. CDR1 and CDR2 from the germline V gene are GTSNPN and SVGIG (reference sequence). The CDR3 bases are TGTGCCTGGAGGGCAAAACCTGGGACAGGGGGCCACGAGCAGTACTTC. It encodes CAWRAKPGTGGHEQYF.

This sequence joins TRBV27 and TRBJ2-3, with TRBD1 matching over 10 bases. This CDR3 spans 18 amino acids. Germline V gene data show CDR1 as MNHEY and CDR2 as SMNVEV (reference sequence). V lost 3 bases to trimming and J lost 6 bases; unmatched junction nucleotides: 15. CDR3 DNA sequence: TGTGCCAGCAGTTTGAGGTCCACAGACAGGGGGCCATTGGATACGCAGTATTTT. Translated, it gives CASSLRSTDRGPLDTQYF.

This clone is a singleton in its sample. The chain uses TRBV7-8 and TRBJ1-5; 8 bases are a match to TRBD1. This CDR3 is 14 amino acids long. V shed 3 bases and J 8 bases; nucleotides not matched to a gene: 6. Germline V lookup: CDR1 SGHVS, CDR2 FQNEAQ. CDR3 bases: TGTGCCAGCAGCTTGTTAACAGGGGGTGAGCCCCAGCATTTT. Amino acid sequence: CASSLLTGGEPQHF.

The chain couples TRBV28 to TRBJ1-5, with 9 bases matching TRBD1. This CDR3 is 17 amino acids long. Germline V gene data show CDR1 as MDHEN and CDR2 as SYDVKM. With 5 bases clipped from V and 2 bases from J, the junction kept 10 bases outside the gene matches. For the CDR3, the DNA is TGTGCCAGCAGTATACTGACAGGGGGGGGTGGCAATCAGCCCCAGCATTTT. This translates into CASSILTGGGGNQPQHF.

The CDR3 DNA follows: TGCGCCAGCAGCTTGGGGGATTCAGGGGTCTGGCCCCAGCATTTT. This gives the protein CASSLGDSGVWPQHF. V and J are TRBV5-1 and TRBJ1-5, with D maybe TRBD1 (6 bases). V was pared by 0 bases and J by 9 bases, with 16 bases between. Germline V gives CDR1 SGHRS, CDR2 YFSETQ. This CDR3 region has 15 residues.

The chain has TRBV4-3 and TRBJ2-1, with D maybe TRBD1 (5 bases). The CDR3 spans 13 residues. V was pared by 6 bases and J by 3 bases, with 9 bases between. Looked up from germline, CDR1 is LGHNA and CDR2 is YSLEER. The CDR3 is CASRATGYNEQFF. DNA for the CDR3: TGCGCCAGCAGGGCAACAGGCTACAATGAGCAGTTCTTC.

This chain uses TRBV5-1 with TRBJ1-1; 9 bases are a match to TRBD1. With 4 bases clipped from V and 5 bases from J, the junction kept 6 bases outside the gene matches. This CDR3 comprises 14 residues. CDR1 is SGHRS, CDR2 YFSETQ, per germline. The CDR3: CASSQRDRGTEAFF. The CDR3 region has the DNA TGCGCCAGCAGCCAACGCGACAGGGGGACTGAAGCTTTCTTT.

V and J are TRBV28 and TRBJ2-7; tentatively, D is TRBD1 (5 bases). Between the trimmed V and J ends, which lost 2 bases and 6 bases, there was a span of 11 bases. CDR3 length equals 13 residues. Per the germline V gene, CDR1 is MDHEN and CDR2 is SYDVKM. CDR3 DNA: TGTGCCAGCAGTTTAAGTGGCAGGGTCGAGCAGTACTTC. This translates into CASSLSGRVEQYF.

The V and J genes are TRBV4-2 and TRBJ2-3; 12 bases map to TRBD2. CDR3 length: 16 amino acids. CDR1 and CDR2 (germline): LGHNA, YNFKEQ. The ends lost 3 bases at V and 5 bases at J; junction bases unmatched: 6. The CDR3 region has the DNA TGTGCCAGCAGCCACGGACTAGCGGGGCGGGGAGATACGCAGTATTTT. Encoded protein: CASSHGLAGRGDTQYF.

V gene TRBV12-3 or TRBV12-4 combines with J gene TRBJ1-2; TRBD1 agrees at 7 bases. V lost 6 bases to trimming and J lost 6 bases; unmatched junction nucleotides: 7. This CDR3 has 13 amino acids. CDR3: CASSRTGDHGYTF. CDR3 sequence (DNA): TGTGCCAGCAGCCGAACAGGGGACCATGGCTACACCTTC.

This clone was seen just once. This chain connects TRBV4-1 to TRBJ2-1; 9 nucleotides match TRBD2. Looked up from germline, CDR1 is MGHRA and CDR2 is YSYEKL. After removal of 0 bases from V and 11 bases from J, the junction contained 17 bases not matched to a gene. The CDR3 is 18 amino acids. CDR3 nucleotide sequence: TGCGCCAGCAGCCAAGAAGATTCGGTTCGGGTAGCGGGGGCCAAGCAGTTCTTC. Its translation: CASSQEDSVRVAGAKQFF.

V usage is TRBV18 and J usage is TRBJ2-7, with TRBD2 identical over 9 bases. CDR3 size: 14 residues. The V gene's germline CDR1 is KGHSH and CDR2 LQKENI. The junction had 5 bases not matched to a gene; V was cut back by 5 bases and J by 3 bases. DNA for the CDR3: TGTGCCAGCTCATCTAGCGGGGTGGGCTACGAGCAGTACTTC. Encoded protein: CASSSSGVGYEQYF.

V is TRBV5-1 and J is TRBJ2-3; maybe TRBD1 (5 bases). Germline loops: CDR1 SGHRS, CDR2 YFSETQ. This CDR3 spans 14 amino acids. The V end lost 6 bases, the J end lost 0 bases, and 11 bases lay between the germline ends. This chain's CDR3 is CASKDDSSTDTQYF. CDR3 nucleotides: TGCGCCAGCAAAGATGACAGTAGCACAGATACGCAGTATTTT.

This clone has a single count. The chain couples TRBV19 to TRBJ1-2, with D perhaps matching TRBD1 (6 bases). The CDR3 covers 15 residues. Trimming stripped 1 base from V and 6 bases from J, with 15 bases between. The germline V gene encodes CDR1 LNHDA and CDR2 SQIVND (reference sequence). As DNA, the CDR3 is TGTGCCAGTAGTATAGGAGGGACAAATCCGCATGGCTACACCTTC. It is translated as CASSIGGTNPHGYTF.

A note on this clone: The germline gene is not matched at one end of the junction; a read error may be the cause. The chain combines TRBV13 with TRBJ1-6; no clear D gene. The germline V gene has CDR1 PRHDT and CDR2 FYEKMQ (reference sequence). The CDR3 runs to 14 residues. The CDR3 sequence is CASSFRTYNSPLHF. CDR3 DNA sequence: TGTGCCAGCAGCTTTCGCACTTATAACTCACCCCTCCACTTT.

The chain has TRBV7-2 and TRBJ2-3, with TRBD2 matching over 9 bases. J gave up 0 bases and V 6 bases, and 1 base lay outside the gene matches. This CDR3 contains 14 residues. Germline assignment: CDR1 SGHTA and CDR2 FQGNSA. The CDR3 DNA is TGTGCCAGCAGGACTAGCGGTAGCACAGATACGCAGTATTTT. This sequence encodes CASRTSGSTDTQYF.

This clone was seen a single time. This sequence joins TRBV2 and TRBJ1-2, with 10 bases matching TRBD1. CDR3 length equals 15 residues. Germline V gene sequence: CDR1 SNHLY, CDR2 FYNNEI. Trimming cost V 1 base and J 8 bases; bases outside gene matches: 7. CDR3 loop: CASSEGTGTGVGYTF. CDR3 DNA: TGTGCCAGCAGTGAAGGAACCGGGACAGGGGTCGGCTACACCTTC.